Listed below are T cell receptor beta chains from one sample, sequenced in a study of beta chain features in type 1 diabetes. The table came from immunoSEQ multiplex PCR; TCRdb's copy has only in-frame clones and leaves some out. The sample lists under 550,000 clones, about an eighth occurring once. The sequencing sample was made of naive CD4+ T cells from blood. All receptors come from a woman younger than 30 in good health. CDR3s include the opening cysteine and the closing phenylalanine or tryptophan. The order of the fields is J gene, V gene, clone size, D gene, CDR3 protein, CDR3 DNA. The D gene is left open where the match is weak. A row's size may be missing; if present it is once, few, many or a size class.

j_gene: TRBJ2-1; v_gene: TRBV7-2; abundance: NA; d_gene: TRBD1; CDR3aa: CASSLRDREYNEQFF; CDR3nt: TGTGCCAGCAGCTTAAGGGACAGGGAATACAATGAGCAGTTCTTC
j_gene: TRBJ2-5; v_gene: TRBV7-2; abundance: NA; d_gene: TRBD2; CDR3aa: CASSRWTSPRSQYF; CDR3nt: TGTGCCAGCAGCCGCTGGACTAGCCCAAGGTCCCAGTACTTC
j_gene: TRBJ2-1; v_gene: TRBV7-6; abundance: NA; d_gene: TRBD1; CDR3aa: CASSLATGQVFNEQFF; CDR3nt: TGTGCCAGCAGCTTAGCCACGGGACAGGTGTTTAATGAGCAGTTCTTC
j_gene: TRBJ2-1; v_gene: TRBV29-1; abundance: NA; d_gene: NA; CDR3aa: CSARPSGPYEQFF; CDR3nt: TGCAGCGCCCGGCCGTCAGGGCCATATGAGCAGTTCTTC
j_gene: TRBJ2-6; v_gene: TRBV9; abundance: NA; d_gene: NA; CDR3aa: CASSVAGSFGANVLTF; CDR3nt: TGTGCCAGCAGCGTAGCAGGGTCCTTTGGGGCCAACGTCCTGACTTTC
j_gene: TRBJ2-3; v_gene: TRBV15; abundance: few; d_gene: TRBD2; CDR3aa: CATSRDGRDTDTQYF; CDR3nt: TGTGCCACCAGCAGAGATGGGAGGGACACAGATACGCAGTATTTT
j_gene: TRBJ2-5; v_gene: TRBV28; abundance: NA; d_gene: TRBD1; CDR3aa: CASSLTRGKTQYF; CDR3nt: TGTGCCAGCAGTTTGACCAGGGGGAAGACCCAGTACTTC
j_gene: TRBJ2-7; v_gene: TRBV6-6; abundance: NA; d_gene: TRBD2; CDR3aa: CASRELAGAYEQYF; CDR3nt: TGTGCCAGCCGCGAACTAGCGGGAGCCTACGAGCAGTACTTC
j_gene: TRBJ1-3; v_gene: TRBV1; abundance: NA; d_gene: NA; CDR3aa: CTSSGGPTPSGNTIYF; CDR3nt: TGCACCAGCAGCGGTGGGCCAACACCCTCTGGAAACACCATATATTTT
j_gene: TRBJ2-7; v_gene: TRBV4-3; abundance: few; d_gene: NA; CDR3aa: CASSQVSTEQYF; CDR3nt: TGCGCCAGCAGCCAAGTATCGACAGAGCAGTACTTC
j_gene: TRBJ1-6; v_gene: TRBV4-3; abundance: NA; d_gene: NA; CDR3aa: CASSQGNRANNSPLHF; CDR3nt: TGCGCCAGCAGCCAAGGAAACCGGGCCAATAATTCACCCCTCCACTTT
j_gene: TRBJ2-1; v_gene: TRBV7-2; abundance: few; d_gene: NA; CDR3aa: CASSLGLSRSYNEQFF; CDR3nt: TGTGCCAGCAGCTTAGGGTTGTCTCGCTCCTACAATGAGCAGTTCTTC
j_gene: TRBJ2-5; v_gene: TRBV28; abundance: few; d_gene: TRBD1; CDR3aa: CASSYGTEETQYF; CDR3nt: TGTGCCAGCAGCTATGGGACAGAAGAGACCCAGTACTTC
j_gene: TRBJ2-2; v_gene: TRBV5-1; abundance: few; d_gene: NA; CDR3aa: CASSSSPRAANTGELFF; CDR3nt: TGCGCCAGCAGCTCATCCCCCCGGGCCGCGAACACCGGGGAGCTGTTTTTT
j_gene: TRBJ2-1; v_gene: TRBV2; abundance: few; d_gene: NA; CDR3aa: CASSDAWAGKDNEQFF; CDR3nt: TGTGCCAGCAGTGATGCTTGGGCAGGGAAGGACAATGAGCAGTTCTTC
j_gene: TRBJ1-3; v_gene: TRBV30; abundance: few; d_gene: NA; CDR3aa: CAWSVILGGISGNTIYF; CDR3nt: TGTGCCTGGAGTGTAATTTTAGGCGGAATCTCTGGAAACACCATATATTTT
j_gene: TRBJ1-2; v_gene: TRBV7-9; abundance: few; d_gene: NA; CDR3aa: CASSLDQRGYTF; CDR3nt: TGTGCCAGCAGCTTGGACCAGCGGGGCTACACCTTC
j_gene: TRBJ2-2; v_gene: TRBV7-2; abundance: few; d_gene: NA; CDR3aa: CASSRGGLNTGELFF; CDR3nt: TGTGCCAGCAGCCGAGGGGGATTGAACACCGGGGAGCTGTTTTTT
j_gene: TRBJ1-1; v_gene: TRBV18; abundance: few; d_gene: NA; CDR3aa: CASSPLGDRTEAFF; CDR3nt: TGTGCCAGCTCACCACTAGGGGATAGAACTGAAGCTTTCTTT
j_gene: TRBJ2-1; v_gene: TRBV13; abundance: NA; d_gene: NA; CDR3aa: CASSLARGRDNEQFF; CDR3nt: TGTGCCAGCAGCTTAGCCCGGGGACGAGACAATGAGCAGTTCTTC
j_gene: TRBJ1-1; v_gene: TRBV6-5; abundance: NA; d_gene: NA; CDR3aa: CASSTSDKVSKAFF; CDR3nt: TGTGCCAGCAGTACCTCGGACAAAGTCTCAAAAGCTTTCTTT
j_gene: TRBJ2-5; v_gene: TRBV5-1; abundance: NA; d_gene: NA; CDR3aa: CASREGAGETQYF; CDR3nt: TGCGCCAGCAGGGAAGGGGCGGGGGAGACCCAGTACTTC
j_gene: TRBJ2-3; v_gene: TRBV29-1; abundance: NA; d_gene: NA; CDR3aa: CSVVPGGSVDTDTQYF; CDR3nt: TGCAGCGTTGTCCCCGGAGGCAGTGTTGACACAGATACGCAGTATTTT
j_gene: TRBJ1-6; v_gene: TRBV7-9; abundance: NA; d_gene: NA; CDR3aa: CASSLIGSPLHF; CDR3nt: TGTGCCAGCAGCTTAATAGGTTCACCCCTCCACTTT
j_gene: TRBJ1-1; v_gene: TRBV5-4; abundance: NA; d_gene: NA; CDR3aa: CASSLGENTEAFF; CDR3nt: TGTGCCAGCAGCTTGGGGGAGAACACTGAAGCTTTCTTT
j_gene: TRBJ2-2; v_gene: TRBV5-1; abundance: NA; d_gene: NA; CDR3aa: CASSSQTGATGELFF; CDR3nt: TGCGCCAGCAGCTCCCAAACCGGGGCCACCGGGGAGCTGTTTTTT
j_gene: TRBJ2-5; v_gene: TRBV20-1; abundance: few; d_gene: NA; CDR3aa: CSASSETQYF; CDR3nt: TGCAGTGCTAGTTCAGAGACCCAGTACTTC
j_gene: TRBJ2-1; v_gene: TRBV5-1; abundance: NA; d_gene: NA; CDR3aa: CASAASSYNEQFF; CDR3nt: TGCGCCAGTGCGGCCAGCTCCTACAATGAGCAGTTCTTC
j_gene: TRBJ1-6; v_gene: TRBV27; abundance: NA; d_gene: NA; CDR3aa: CASSSGVKGNSPLHF; CDR3nt: TGTGCCAGCAGTTCCGGAGTGAAGGGGAATTCACCCCTCCACTTT
j_gene: TRBJ2-3; v_gene: TRBV25-1; abundance: NA; d_gene: TRBD2; CDR3aa: CASSEGRRGRNTDTQYF; CDR3nt: TGTGCCAGCAGTGAAGGAAGGCGGGGGAGGAACACAGATACGCAGTATTTT
j_gene: TRBJ1-1; v_gene: TRBV18; abundance: NA; d_gene: NA; CDR3aa: CASSPPTGNTEAFF; CDR3nt: TGTGCCAGCTCACCACCTACAGGTAACACTGAAGCTTTCTTT
j_gene: TRBJ2-4; v_gene: TRBV4-2; abundance: few; d_gene: TRBD1; CDR3aa: CASSQANRGTLKGKGRNIQYF; CDR3nt: TGTGCCAGCAGCCAAGCTAACAGGGGTACCTTGAAGGGGAAAGGGAGAAACATTCAGTACTTC
j_gene: TRBJ2-7; v_gene: TRBV5-1; abundance: NA; d_gene: TRBD2; CDR3aa: CASSFSGSRSYEQYF; CDR3nt: TGCGCCAGCAGCTTTAGCGGGAGCCGGTCCTACGAGCAGTACTTC
j_gene: TRBJ2-5; v_gene: TRBV7-2; abundance: few; d_gene: TRBD2; CDR3aa: CASSLGLAGRETQYF; CDR3nt: TGTGCCAGCAGCTTGGGTCTAGCGGGGAGGGAGACCCAGTACTTC
j_gene: TRBJ2-7; v_gene: TRBV9; abundance: few; d_gene: TRBD1; CDR3aa: CASSPATGVHEQYF; CDR3nt: TGTGCCAGCAGCCCTGCGACAGGGGTCCACGAGCAGTACTTC
j_gene: TRBJ1-4; v_gene: TRBV30; abundance: few; d_gene: TRBD1; CDR3aa: CAWSEGQGNEKLFF; CDR3nt: TGTGCCTGGAGTGAGGGACAGGGGAATGAAAAACTGTTTTTT
j_gene: TRBJ2-1; v_gene: TRBV7-2; abundance: NA; d_gene: NA; CDR3aa: CASSPSVSSYNEQFF; CDR3nt: TGTGCCAGCAGCCCGAGTGTCAGCTCCTACAATGAGCAGTTCTTC
j_gene: TRBJ1-3; v_gene: TRBV29-1; abundance: NA; d_gene: TRBD1; CDR3aa: CSVVQQGGNTIYF; CDR3nt: TGCAGCGTTGTCCAACAGGGGGGAAACACCATATATTTT
j_gene: TRBJ2-7; v_gene: TRBV6-5; abundance: few; d_gene: TRBD1; CDR3aa: CASSVGTGGYEQYF; CDR3nt: TGTGCCAGCAGCGTAGGGACAGGTGGCTACGAGCAGTACTTC
j_gene: TRBJ1-2; v_gene: TRBV7-2; abundance: few; d_gene: NA; CDR3aa: CASSLSVENGYTF; CDR3nt: TGTGCCAGCAGCTTATCAGTGGAAAACGGCTACACCTTC
j_gene: TRBJ2-3; v_gene: TRBV9; abundance: NA; d_gene: TRBD2; CDR3aa: CASSGSRRDYTDTQYF; CDR3nt: TGTGCCAGCAGCGGGTCGCGGCGGGACTATACAGATACGCAGTATTTT
j_gene: TRBJ2-5; v_gene: TRBV9; abundance: NA; d_gene: NA; CDR3aa: CASSVGGEETQYF; CDR3nt: TGTGCCAGCAGCGTAGGAGGGGAAGAGACCCAGTACTTC
j_gene: TRBJ2-2; v_gene: TRBV7-2; abundance: few; d_gene: NA; CDR3aa: CASSLGQAAGELFF; CDR3nt: TGTGCCAGCAGCTTAGGTCAGGCGGCCGGGGAGCTGTTTTTT
j_gene: TRBJ1-3; v_gene: TRBV9; abundance: many; d_gene: NA; CDR3aa: CASAASGNTIYF; CDR3nt: TGTGCCAGCGCGGCCTCTGGAAACACCATATATTTT
j_gene: TRBJ1-2; v_gene: TRBV20-1; abundance: few; d_gene: NA; CDR3aa: CSGVLNYGYTF; CDR3nt: TGCAGTGGGGTCCTGAACTATGGCTACACCTTC
j_gene: TRBJ2-5; v_gene: TRBV7-3; abundance: NA; d_gene: TRBD1; CDR3aa: CASSSRGPQETQYF; CDR3nt: TGTGCCAGCAGCTCCAGGGGGCCCCAAGAGACCCAGTACTTC
j_gene: TRBJ2-7; v_gene: TRBV13; abundance: NA; d_gene: NA; CDR3aa: CASSRGGHSSYEQYF; CDR3nt: TGTGCCAGCAGCCGCGGAGGGCACTCTTCCTACGAGCAGTACTTC
j_gene: TRBJ2-5; v_gene: TRBV7-2; abundance: NA; d_gene: NA; CDR3aa: CASSLLGETQYF; CDR3nt: TGTGCCAGCAGCTTACTCGGGGAGACCCAGTACTTC
j_gene: TRBJ2-7; v_gene: TRBV11-1; abundance: few; d_gene: NA; CDR3aa: CASSLGQDYEQYF; CDR3nt: TGTGCCAGCAGCTTAGGACAGGACTACGAGCAGTACTTC
j_gene: TRBJ2-1; v_gene: TRBV7-9; abundance: few; d_gene: NA; CDR3aa: CASTWTNYNEQFF; CDR3nt: TGTGCCAGCACCTGGACGAACTACAATGAGCAGTTCTTC
j_gene: TRBJ2-2; v_gene: TRBV7-9; abundance: NA; d_gene: TRBD2; CDR3aa: CASSRTSGNTGELFF; CDR3nt: TGTGCCAGCAGCCGAACTAGCGGGAACACCGGGGAGCTGTTTTTT
j_gene: TRBJ2-2; v_gene: TRBV28; abundance: NA; d_gene: NA; CDR3aa: CASSTPGHTGELFF; CDR3nt: TGTGCCAGCAGCACCCCGGGCCACACCGGGGAGCTGTTTTTT
j_gene: TRBJ2-5; v_gene: TRBV7-3; abundance: NA; d_gene: NA; CDR3aa: CASSRTPEETQYF; CDR3nt: TGTGCCAGCAGCCGTACGCCGGAAGAGACCCAGTACTTC
j_gene: TRBJ1-5; v_gene: TRBV11-2; abundance: few; d_gene: NA; CDR3aa: CASSQRASDNQPQHF; CDR3nt: TGTGCCAGCAGCCAGAGAGCGAGTGATAATCAGCCCCAGCATTTT
j_gene: TRBJ2-1; v_gene: TRBV19; abundance: NA; d_gene: NA; CDR3aa: CASSIGSGYNEQFF; CDR3nt: TGTGCCAGTAGTATAGGTTCAGGGTACAATGAGCAGTTCTTC
j_gene: TRBJ1-1; v_gene: TRBV11-2; abundance: few; d_gene: NA; CDR3aa: CASSLRPRGPVRSEAFF; CDR3nt: TGTGCCAGCAGCTTAAGACCCCGGGGCCCCGTCCGGTCTGAAGCTTTCTTT
j_gene: TRBJ2-5; v_gene: TRBV7-2; abundance: NA; d_gene: TRBD1; CDR3aa: CASSFDREETQYF; CDR3nt: TGTGCCAGCAGCTTCGACAGGGAAGAGACCCAGTACTTC
j_gene: TRBJ2-1; v_gene: TRBV9; abundance: NA; d_gene: TRBD1; CDR3aa: CASSRGGLSYNEQFF; CDR3nt: TGTGCCAGCAGCCGAGGGGGCCTTTCCTACAATGAGCAGTTCTTC
j_gene: TRBJ2-1; v_gene: TRBV6-5; abundance: few; d_gene: NA; CDR3aa: CASSYLGVNEQFF; CDR3nt: TGTGCCAGCAGTTACCTGGGGGTAAATGAGCAGTTCTTC
j_gene: TRBJ2-7; v_gene: TRBV28; abundance: few; d_gene: TRBD2; CDR3aa: CASSPSSGRPSYEQYF; CDR3nt: TGTGCCAGCAGTCCCTCTAGCGGGAGGCCCTCCTACGAGCAGTACTTC